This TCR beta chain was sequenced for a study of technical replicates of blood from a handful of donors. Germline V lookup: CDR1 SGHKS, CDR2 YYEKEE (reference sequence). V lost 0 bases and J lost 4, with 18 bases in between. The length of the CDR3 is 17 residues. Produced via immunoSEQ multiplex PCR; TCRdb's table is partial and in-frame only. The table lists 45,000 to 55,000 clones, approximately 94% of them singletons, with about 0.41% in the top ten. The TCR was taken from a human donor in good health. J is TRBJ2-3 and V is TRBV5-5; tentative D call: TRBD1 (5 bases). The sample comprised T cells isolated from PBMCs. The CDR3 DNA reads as TGTGCCAGCAGCTTGGGGATTGGGGCAGGACGGGCAGATACGCAGTATTTT. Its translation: CASSLGIGAGRADTQYF.